This T cell receptor (beta chain) stems from a study of T cell responses to AZD1222 COVID-19 vaccine. To note about this clone: What it binds is unknown.

In germline, CDR1 is SGDLS, CDR2 YYNGEE. Trimming took off 1 base at V and 2 bases at J, with 9 bases between the two ends. The CDR3 totals 15 residues. Whole-study findings and limits: Spike-specific TCR repertoires showed rising breadth and depth after two AZD1222 doses.

Method: immunoSEQ multiplex PCR; TCRdb's copy keeps in-frame clones and lacks some. The sample yields 13,000 or so clones, 84% seen once. Specimen: peripheral blood, collected 28 days after the second AZD1222 dose. The J gene is TRBJ2-2, the V gene TRBV9, with D hard to call. This TCR was sampled from an adult who received the AZD1222 COVID-19 vaccine. CDR3: CASSVRGPNTGELFF. The CDR3 DNA sequence: TGTGCCAGCAGCGTACGCGGTCCAAACACCGGGGAGCTGTTTTTT. Using reference TRBV9 and TRBJ2-2 for the parts outside the CDR3, the full variable domain is DSGVTQTPKHLITATGQRVTLRCSPRSGDLSVYWYQQSLDQGLQFLIQYYNGEERAKGNILERFSAQQFPDLHSELNLSSLELGDSALYFCASSVRGPNTGELFFGEGSRLTVL.